The clone carrying this T cell receptor beta chain has ten or more counts. Its matching antigen is unknown. The junction departs from germline at one end; a sequencing error may be responsible. This CDR3 has 12 amino acids. These data are taken from a study of T-cell reconstitution after alpha-beta-depleted transplantation in children. Study-wide results and caveats: High day-60 TCRbeta diversity in some patients came from surviving recipient T cells and thymic progenitors. Alpha-beta T cells about two months after transplant reportedly derived from several hundred expanded graft clones. Once a year had passed after transplant, T-cell counts and diversity came mostly from newly produced T cells.

Preparation of the TCRbeta library used unique molecular identifiers. TCRdb itself ran the PCR reads through MiXCR, one entry per CDR3 protein. Seen here are around 300,000 distinct CDR3 sequences, 6.5% to 9% observed once, and the top ten hold 8.5% to 9.5%. This chain joins TRBV12-3 or TRBV12-4 and TRBJ1-2, with D unclear. The receptor's source is a female patient aged 2 to 10 who had a stem cell transplant for Fanconi anemia, so the T cells may come from the graft donor. Sequenced material: peripheral blood, taken 360 days after TCRalphabeta/CD19-depleted stem cell transplant. CDR3 sequence reads: CASSLAGYGYTF. The CDR3 nucleotides read TGTGCCAGCAGCTTAGCAGGCTATGGCTACACCTTC.